The 25 T cell receptor beta chains below all came from one sample that was sequenced in a study of cytomegalovirus exposure and HLA in healthy donors. PCR was performed using 60 Vbeta and 13 Jbeta primers. Produced via immunoSEQ multiplex PCR; TCRdb's table is partial and in-frame only. The sample carries some 190,000 clones, about 80% recorded once. The sequenced sample consisted of PBMCs. The receptors derive from a man between 18 and 29 years old in good health and CMV-seronegative.

The chain's CDR3 is CASSPPVGRRGNYGYTF. CDR3 in DNA: TGTGCCAGCTCCCCCCCGGTGGGGCGCAGGGGTAACTATGGCTACACCTTC. The chain carries TRBV18 and TRBJ1-2; perhaps TRBD1 as D (6 bases). CDR3 size: 17 residues. The germline V gene has CDR1 KGHSH and CDR2 LQKENI. V gave up 6 bases and J gave up 1 base, with 21 bases separating them.

J is TRBJ2-5 and V is TRBV7-9, with TRBD2 matching 11 bases. The end of the DNA aligns better with TRBJ2-7, so the J call may be wrong. Germline V CDR1 and CDR2: SEHNR, FQNEAQ (reference sequence). CDR3 length: 14 residues. This chain's CDR3 is CASSSGLADYEQYF. The CDR3 coding sequence is TGTGCCAGCAGCTCGGGACTAGCGGACTACGAGCAGTACTTC.

In its sample, this clone was seen a few times. The chain uses TRBV5-6 and TRBJ1-1; unclear D gene. Trimming left V 2 bases short and J 2 bases short, with 13 bases between. Germline-derived CDR1 and CDR2 are SGHDT and YYEEEE. CDR3 length: 15 amino acids. The CDR3 DNA sequence: TGTGCCAGCAGCTTAATGGGCTATATAAACACTGAAGCTTTCTTT. It yields the protein CASSLMGYINTEAFF.

This sequence joins TRBV30 and TRBJ1-6; weak D call: TRBD1 (5 bases). The CDR3 runs to 15 residues. Between the trimmed V and J ends, which lost 1 base and 4 bases, there was a span of 11 bases. Germline CDR1 GTSNPN, CDR2 SVGIG (reference sequence). CDR3 in amino acids: CAWSGGLRYNSPLHF. CDR3 sequence (DNA): TGTGCCTGGAGTGGGGGACTCAGGTATAATTCACCCCTCCACTTT.

This rearrangement joins TRBV13 to TRBJ2-1, with D possibly being TRBD1 (6 bases). Deletions cut 5 bases from V and 4 bases from J, with 21 bases between. Germline V gene sequence: CDR1 PRHDT, CDR2 FYEKMQ (reference sequence). The CDR3 contains 17 residues. For the CDR3, the DNA is TGTGCCAGCAGCATTCGTAGTAGGGGGAAGAAGTACAATGAGCAGTTCTTC. It encodes CASSIRSRGKKYNEQFF. Full variable domain (missing parts from reference TRBV13 and TRBJ2-1): AAGVIQSPRHLIKEKRETATLKCYPIPRHDTVYWYQQGPGQDPQFLISFYEKMQSDKGSIPDRFSAQQFSDYHSELNMSSLELGDSALYFCASSIRSRGKKYNEQFFGPGTRLTVL.

The V call is TRBV27, the J call TRBJ1-5; D possibly corresponds to TRBD1 (6 bases). CDR1 MNHEY and CDR2 SMNVEV come from the germline V gene (reference sequence). This CDR3 has 13 amino acids. Trimming pared 7 bases from V and 6 bases from J, leaving 13 bases between. CDR3 DNA sequence: TGTGCCAGCACCGAAGGGGGAACTCAGCCCCAGCATTTT. It specifies CASTEGGTQPQHF.

Only a few counts were recorded for this clone. The chain couples TRBV4-3 to TRBJ2-1, with 9 nucleotides matching TRBD2. The CDR3 totals 16 residues. With 0 bases clipped from V and 7 bases from J, the junction kept 7 bases outside the gene matches. CDR1 and CDR2 from the germline V gene are LGHNA and YSLEER. The CDR3 DNA sequence: TGCGCCAGCAGCCAAGACCTTAGCGGGAGTGTAAATGAGCAGTTCTTC. Residues: CASSQDLSGSVNEQFF.

The rearrangement joins TRBV18 to TRBJ1-2; TRBD1 matches at 8 bases. Germline trimming cut 3 bases from V and 8 bases from J; bases unmatched to any gene: 11. Per germline, CDR1 KGHSH and CDR2 LQKENI. This CDR3 has 15 residues. The CDR3 sequence is CASSPRDRTSEGYTF. The CDR3 DNA is TGTGCCAGCTCACCCCGGGACAGGACCTCGGAGGGCTACACCTTC. The full variable domain, completed using reference TRBV18 and TRBJ1-2, is NAGVMQNPRHLVRRRGQEARLRCSPMKGHSHVYWYRQLPEEGLKFMVYLQKENIIDESGMPKERFSAEFPKEGPSILRIQQVVRGDSAAYFCASSPRDRTSEGYTFGSGTRLTVV.

CDR3 protein: CASSAWDRDNYGYTF. The CDR3 coding sequence is TGTGCCAGTAGTGCGTGGGACAGAGATAACTATGGCTACACCTTC. The V and J genes are TRBV19 and TRBJ1-2, with 7 bases fitting TRBD1. V lost 5 bases, J lost 1 base, and 7 bases stayed unmatched. Per germline, CDR1 LNHDA and CDR2 SQIVND (reference sequence). The CDR3 extends over 15 amino acids.

The CDR3 loop reads CASSPTANTEAFF. Written as DNA, the CDR3 is TGTGCCAGCAGCCCGACAGCGAACACTGAAGCTTTCTTT. The chain is built from TRBV7-3 and TRBJ1-1; D is perhaps TRBD1 (5 bases). V was clipped by 5 bases and J by 1 base, with 8 bases between them. The CDR3 runs to 13 residues. Germline CDR1 SGHTA, CDR2 FQGTGA.

The J gene is TRBJ2-5, the V gene TRBV7-3, with TRBD1 matching 8 bases. V lost 5 bases and J lost 5; bases outside the gene matches: 4. Germline CDR1 is SGHTA and CDR2 is FQGTGA. CDR3 length equals 13 residues. The CDR3 sequence: CASSGQGAETQYF. For the CDR3, the DNA is TGTGCCAGCAGCGGACAGGGCGCGGAGACCCAGTACTTC.

This clone was seen a single time. The chain employs TRBV7-9 and TRBJ1-1; D is unclear. Germline V CDR1 and CDR2: SEHNR, FQNEAQ (reference sequence). The CDR3 extends over 16 amino acids. V lost 3 bases and J lost 5, with 19 bases in between. The CDR3 spells CASSFFTEVIGTEAFF. CDR3 nucleotide sequence: TGTGCCAGCAGCTTTTTTACGGAGGTAATTGGGACTGAAGCTTTCTTT. Together with reference TRBV7-9 and TRBJ1-1, the CDR3 gives the full variable domain: DTGVSQNPRHKITKRGQNVTFRCDPISEHNRLYWYRQTLGQGPEFLTYFQNEAQLEKSRLLSDRFSAERPKGSFSTLEIQRTEQGDSAMYLCASSFFTEVIGTEAFFGQGTRLTVV.

The genes are TRBV7-2 and TRBJ1-2; no clear D. From germline, CDR1 is SGHTA and CDR2 FQGNSA. The CDR3 has 15 amino acids. Between the trimmed V and J ends, which lost 1 base and 0 bases, there was a span of 9 bases. The CDR3 DNA follows: TGTGCCAGCAGCTTAGGGAGTTTCTCTAACTATGGCTACACCTTC. Encoded protein: CASSLGSFSNYGYTF.

The chain is built from TRBV5-4 and TRBJ1-1, with 10 bases aligning to TRBD1. The J segment lost 4 bases and the V segment lost 4 bases, leaving 10 bases of the junction unmatched. Germline CDR1 reads SGHNT; CDR2 reads YYREEE (reference sequence). This CDR3 comprises 16 residues. Here the CDR3 reads CASSLRTGGGFTEAFF. In DNA, the CDR3 is TGTGCCAGCAGCCTACGGACAGGGGGGGGTTTCACTGAAGCTTTCTTT.

The gene calls are TRBV27 and TRBJ2-1; TRBD1 is a possible D gene (7 bases). The germline gives CDR1 MNHEY, CDR2 SMNVEV (reference sequence). This CDR3 spans 14 amino acids. The V gene lost 3 bases and the J gene lost 7 bases, with 13 bases spanning the gap. The CDR3 region has the DNA TGTGCCAGCAGTTTGCCAGGGGGGCGGAATGAGCAGTTCTTC. Translation gives CASSLPGGRNEQFF.

The chain links TRBV7-6 to TRBJ2-5; D remains unclear. The CDR3 extends over 12 amino acids. Trimming removed 5 bases at V and 7 bases at J, with 11 bases between. Germline values: CDR1 SGHVS, CDR2 FNYEAQ. The CDR3 loop reads CASSPPSGTQYF. The DNA for the CDR3 is TGTGCCAGCAGCCCCCCCTCGGGGACCCAGTACTTC.

V is TRBV6-1 and J is TRBJ2-3, with 9 bases matching TRBD2. Germline V gene lookup returns CDR1 MNHNS and CDR2 SASEGT. This CDR3 is 15 amino acids long. Trimming cost V 8 bases and J 2 bases; bases outside gene matches: 8. The CDR3 loop reads CASGKLAGHTDTQYF. In nucleotides, the CDR3 is TGTGCCAGCGGAAAGCTAGCGGGGCACACAGATACGCAGTATTTT.

The J gene is TRBJ2-6, the V gene TRBV5-6, with a possible D match to TRBD1 (5 bases). The V end lost 4 bases, the J end lost 2 bases, and 7 bases lay between the germline ends. Germline values: CDR1 SGHDT, CDR2 YYEEEE. The CDR3 length is 14 residues. DNA of the CDR3: TGTGCCAGCAGCGAGACAGCTGGGGCCAACGTCCTGACTTTC. It yields the protein CASSETAGANVLTF.

The chain uses TRBV27 and TRBJ1-2; D remains ambiguous. Deletions cut 6 bases from V and 6 bases from J, with 14 bases between. Germline CDR1 reads MNHEY; CDR2 reads SMNVEV (reference sequence). This CDR3 is 13 amino acids long. The CDR3 sequence is CASRLGPADGYTF. For the CDR3, the DNA is TGTGCCAGCAGGCTTGGGCCTGCCGATGGCTACACCTTC.

The chain links TRBV5-8 to TRBJ1-1; 7 bases line up with TRBD1. The trim removed 2 bases at V and 6 bases at J, leaving 10 bases unmatched. The length of the CDR3 is 15 residues. Looked up from germline, CDR1 is SGHTS and CDR2 is YDEGEE. The DNA for the CDR3 is TGTGCCAGCAGCTTCGAGGGGGCGCGGCGGGCTGAAGCTTTCTTT. Its protein is CASSFEGARRAEAFF. The variable domain in full, with the rest retrieved from reference TRBV5-8 and TRBJ1-1, is EAGVTQSPTHLIKTRGQQATLRCSPISGHTSVYWYQQALGLGLQFLLWYDEGEERNRGNFPPRFSGRQFPNYSSELNVNALELEDSALYLCASSFEGARRAEAFFGQGTRLTVV.

The chain couples TRBV7-9 to TRBJ1-2, with 9 bases identical to TRBD1. Germline V CDR1 and CDR2: SEHNR, FQNEAQ (reference sequence). V lost 6 bases to trimming and J lost 6 bases; unmatched junction nucleotides: 14. The CDR3 length is 16 residues. CDR3 bases: TGTGCCAGCAGTACAGGCCCTAGGGGACAGGGCCATGGCTACACCTTC. Residues: CASSTGPRGQGHGYTF.

The CDR3 DNA is TGTGCCAGCAGCTTAGGAGCGGGAGGGCCGGGTGAGCAGTACTTC. This encodes CASSLGAGGPGEQYF. The chain carries TRBV7-9 and TRBJ2-7; TRBD2 aligns across 10 bases. The CDR3 extends over 15 amino acids. Trimming cost V 1 base and J 7 bases; bases outside gene matches: 7. Germline CDR1 reads SEHNR; CDR2 reads FQNEAQ (reference sequence).

The chain uses TRBV6-6 and TRBJ1-5; tentative D call: TRBD1 (5 bases). The CDR3 is made up of 14 amino acids. Trimming cost V 0 bases and J 4 bases, with 7 bases left between them. The germline V gene has CDR1 MNHNY and CDR2 SVGAGI (reference sequence). CDR3 sequence (DNA): TGTGCCAGCAGTTACTCGCAGGGTAATCAGCCCCAGCATTTT. Protein sequence: CASSYSQGNQPQHF.

The rearrangement joins TRBV7-9 to TRBJ2-1; 10 bases agree with TRBD2. CDR1 is SEHNR and CDR2 is FQNEAQ in the germline V gene (reference sequence). The CDR3 totals 16 residues. The V gene end was trimmed by 5 bases and the J gene end by 2 bases; junction bases not matched to a gene: 6. CDR3 loop: CASSRRSGRPYNEQFF. In DNA, the CDR3 is TGTGCCAGCAGCCGGCGTAGCGGGAGGCCCTACAATGAGCAGTTCTTC.

This chain uses TRBV30 with TRBJ2-4; D uncertain. Between the trimmed V and J ends, which lost 0 bases and 1 base, there was a span of 10 bases. This CDR3 has 15 amino acids. CDR1 and CDR2 (germline): GTSNPN, SVGIG (reference sequence). This CDR3 reads CAWSVAGLAKNIQYF. The CDR3 DNA sequence: TGTGCCTGGAGTGTCGCAGGTTTGGCCAAAAACATTCAGTACTTC.